A selection of T cell receptor beta chains follows, all from one sample in a study of identical twins. MiXCR, applied by TCRdb to the 5' RACE reads, yields one record per CDR3 protein. The table records 410,000 or so distinct CDR3 sequences, roughly 20% of them present only once. The sequenced material came from naive T cells sorted from blood. All receptors come from a man between 45 and 60 years old in good health. Both conserved end residues are part of each CDR3. The D gene is left open where the match is weak. For some rows the clone size is stated as once, few or many, or as a class when expanded; others skip it.

TRBV7-9	-	-	TRBJ1-1	TGTGCCAGCAGCATGGGGACGGCGAACACTGAAGCTTTCTTT	CASSMGTANTEAFF
TRBV7-2	-	-	TRBJ1-6	TGTGCCAGCAGCTTAGCAGCTTACAGGCGGAATTCACCCCTCCACTTT	CASSLAAYRRNSPLHF
TRBV7-6	TRBD2	-	TRBJ2-3	TGTGCCAGCAGCCCTACAATCTCTAGCGGAGCTAGCACAGATACGCAGTATTTT	CASSPTISSGASTDTQYF
TRBV5-1	-	-	TRBJ2-5	TGCGCCAGCAGCCAGACGACCGGGACGGCGGAGACCCAGTACTTC	CASSQTTGTAETQYF
TRBV18	-	few	TRBJ2-3	TGTGCCAGCTCACCACCGGATACCCAATTTACGGATACGCAGTATTTT	CASSPPDTQFTDTQYF
TRBV4-2	-	many	TRBJ1-3	TGTGCCAGCAGCCAAGTCTTTGGCAGGCGAGACTCTGGAAACACCATATATTTT	CASSQVFGRRDSGNTIYF
TRBV6-2/TRBV6-3	TRBD2	-	TRBJ2-7	TGTGCCAGCAGTTACTCTGGGACCCCGGGAGGTGGCGAGCAGTACTTC	CASSYSGTPGGGEQYF
TRBV6-5	-	many	TRBJ2-2	TGTGCCAGCAGTTACTCGGGTAGATCGATCACCGGGGAGCTGTTTTTT	CASSYSGRSITGELFF
TRBV4-1	-	-	TRBJ2-5	TGCGCCAGCAGCCCCGGTCCGGGTGCGGGAGAGACCCAGTACTTC	CASSPGPGAGETQYF
TRBV28	TRBD1	many	TRBJ2-7	TGTGCCAGCAGTTATAAAACAGGGGTCGCCACCTACGAGCAGTACTTC	CASSYKTGVATYEQYF
TRBV27	-	-	TRBJ1-6	TGTGCCAGCAGTTGGCGGTCGAGTGGAGGTAATTCACCCCTCCACTTT	CASSWRSSGGNSPLHF
TRBV20-1	-	-	TRBJ2-1	TGCAGTGCTAGAGATTTGGCTAACTACTACAATGAGCAGTTCTTC	CSARDLANYYNEQFF
TRBV9	-	-	TRBJ2-1	TGTGCCAGCAGTTTAGCAGGCAGGGGGACTTACAATGAGCAGTTCTTC	CASSLAGRGTYNEQFF
TRBV11-1	TRBD1	-	TRBJ2-1	TGTGCCAGCAGCCTCGGACAGGGGCGCCTATATAATGAGCAGTTCTTC	CASSLGQGRLYNEQFF
TRBV4-3	-	-	TRBJ1-1	TGCGCCAGCAGCCAAGACGTGGACTCTACTGAAGCTTTCTTT	CASSQDVDSTEAFF
TRBV25-1	-	many	TRBJ2-5	TGTGCCAGCAGTGAGGCCGGGGTCAACACCCAGTACTTC	CASSEAGVNTQYF
TRBV28	-	few	TRBJ2-7	TGTGCCAGCAGTTTTAGACTCTTCCCCGAGCAGTACTTC	CASSFRLFPEQYF
TRBV20-1	-	few	TRBJ1-5	TGCAGTGCAAACAGGGCTTTGAGCAATCAGCCCCAGCATTTT	CSANRALSNQPQHF
TRBV5-1	-	many	TRBJ2-1	TGCGCCAGCAGCTTGCAAGATCGAACAAGGAATGAGCAGTTCTTC	CASSLQDRTRNEQFF
TRBV6-5	-	many	TRBJ2-1	TGTGCCAGCAAGTTGTCCCAGGGGACTGACAATGAGCAGTTCTTC	CASKLSQGTDNEQFF
TRBV6-5	-	many	TRBJ1-3	TGTGCCAGCAGTTACTCAGGACGGACCTCTGGAAACACCATATATTTT	CASSYSGRTSGNTIYF
TRBV25-1	-	few	TRBJ2-1	TGTGCCAGCAGTGAAAACCTAGGGTCCGACGGGTACAATGAGCAGTTCTTC	CASSENLGSDGYNEQFF
TRBV11-2	-	few	TRBJ2-3	TGTGCCAGCAGCCCCGTCAGAACTAGCACAGATACGCAGTATTTT	CASSPVRTSTDTQYF
TRBV13	-	-	TRBJ1-1	TGTGCCAGCAGCTTAGTCAGTCTCACTGAAGCTTTCTTT	CASSLVSLTEAFF
TRBV12-3/TRBV12-4	-	few	TRBJ2-1	TGTGCCAGCAGTTTTGTGGAGTTCAATGAGCAGTTCTTC	CASSFVEFNEQFF